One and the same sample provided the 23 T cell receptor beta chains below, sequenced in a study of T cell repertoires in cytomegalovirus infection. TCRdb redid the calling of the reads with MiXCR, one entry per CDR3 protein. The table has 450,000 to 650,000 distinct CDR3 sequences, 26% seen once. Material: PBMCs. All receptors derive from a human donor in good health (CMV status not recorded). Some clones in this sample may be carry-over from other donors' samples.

The CDR3 region has the DNA TGTGCCAGCAGCTTCCAGGGCCCCACAGATACGCAGTATTTT. Translation: CASSFQGPTDTQYF. The chain links TRBV7-2 to TRBJ2-3, with a tentative D call TRBD1 (5 bases). Trimming pared 3 bases from V and 2 bases from J, leaving 9 bases between. Germline CDR1 and CDR2: SGHTA and FQGNSA. The CDR3 totals 14 residues.

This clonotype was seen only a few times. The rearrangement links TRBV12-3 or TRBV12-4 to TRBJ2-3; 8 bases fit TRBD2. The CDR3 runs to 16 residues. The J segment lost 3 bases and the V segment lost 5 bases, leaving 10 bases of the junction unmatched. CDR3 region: CASSPPSGSFTDTQYF. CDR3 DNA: TGTGCCAGCAGTCCCCCCAGCGGGAGTTTTACAGATACGCAGTATTTT.

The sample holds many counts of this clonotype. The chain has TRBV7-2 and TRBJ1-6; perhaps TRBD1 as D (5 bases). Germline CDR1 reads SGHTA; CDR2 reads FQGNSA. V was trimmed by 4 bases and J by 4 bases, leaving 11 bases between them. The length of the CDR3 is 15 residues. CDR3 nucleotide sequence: TGTGCCAGCAGCTCCTCGGGGGGGTATAATTCACCCCTCCACTTT. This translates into CASSSSGGYNSPLHF.

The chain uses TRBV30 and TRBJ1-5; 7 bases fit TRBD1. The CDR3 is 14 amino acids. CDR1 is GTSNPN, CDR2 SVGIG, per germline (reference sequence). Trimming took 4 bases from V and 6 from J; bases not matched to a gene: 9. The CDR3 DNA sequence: TGTGCCTGGAACACCGGACAGGATCGTCAGCCCCAGCATTTT. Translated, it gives CAWNTGQDRQPQHF. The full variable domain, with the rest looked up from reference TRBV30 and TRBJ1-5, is SQTIHQWPATLVQPVGSPLSLECTVEGTSNPNLYWYRQAAGRGLQLLFYSVGIGQISSEVPQNLSASRPQDRQFILSSKKLLLSDSGFYLCAWNTGQDRQPQHFGDGTRLSIL.

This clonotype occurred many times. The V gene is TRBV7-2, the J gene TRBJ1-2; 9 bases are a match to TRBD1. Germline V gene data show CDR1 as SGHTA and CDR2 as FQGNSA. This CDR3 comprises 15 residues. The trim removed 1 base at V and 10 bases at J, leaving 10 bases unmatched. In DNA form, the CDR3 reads TGTGCCAGCAGCTTAGGATCTCCGGGACAGGGCTTCTACACCTTC. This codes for CASSLGSPGQGFYTF. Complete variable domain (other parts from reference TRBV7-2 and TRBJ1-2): GAGVSQSPSNKVTEKGKDVELRCDPISGHTALYWYRQSLGQGLEFLIYFQGNSAPDKSGLPSDRFSAERTGGSVSTLTIQRTQQEDSAVYLCASSLGSPGQGFYTFGSGTRLTVV.

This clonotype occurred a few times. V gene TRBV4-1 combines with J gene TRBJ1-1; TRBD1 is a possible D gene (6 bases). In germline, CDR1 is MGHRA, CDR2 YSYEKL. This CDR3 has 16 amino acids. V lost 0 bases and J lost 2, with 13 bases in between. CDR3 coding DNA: TGCGCCAGCAGCCAAGAAAGTCAGGACAGTAACACTGAAGCTTTCTTT. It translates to CASSQESQDSNTEAFF.

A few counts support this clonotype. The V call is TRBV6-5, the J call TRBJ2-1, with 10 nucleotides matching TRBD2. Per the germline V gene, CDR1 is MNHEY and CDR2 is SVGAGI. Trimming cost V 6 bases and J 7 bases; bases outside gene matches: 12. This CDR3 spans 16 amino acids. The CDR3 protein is CASRSLAGAWMNEQFF. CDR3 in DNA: TGTGCCAGCAGGTCCCTAGCGGGAGCTTGGATGAATGAGCAGTTCTTC.

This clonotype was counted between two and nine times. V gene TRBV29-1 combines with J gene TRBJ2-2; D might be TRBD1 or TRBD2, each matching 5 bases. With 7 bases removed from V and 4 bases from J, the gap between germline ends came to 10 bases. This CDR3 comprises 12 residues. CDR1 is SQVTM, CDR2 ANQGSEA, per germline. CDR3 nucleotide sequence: TGCAGCGCCAGGGAGTTCACCGGGGAGCTGTTTTTT. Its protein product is CSAREFTGELFF.

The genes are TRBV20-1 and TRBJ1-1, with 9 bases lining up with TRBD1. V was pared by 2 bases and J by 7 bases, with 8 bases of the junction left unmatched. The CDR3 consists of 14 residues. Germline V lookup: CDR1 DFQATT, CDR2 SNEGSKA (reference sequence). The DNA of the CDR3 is TGCAGTGCTAGAACGGGACAGGGCTCCCTTGAAGCTTTCTTT. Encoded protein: CSARTGQGSLEAFF.

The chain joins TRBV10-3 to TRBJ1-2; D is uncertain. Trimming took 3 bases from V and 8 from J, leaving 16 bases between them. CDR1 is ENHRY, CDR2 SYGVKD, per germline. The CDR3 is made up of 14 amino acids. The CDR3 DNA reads TGTGCCATCAGTGACGCTACGAACTCGGGCGGCTACACCTTC. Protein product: CAISDATNSGGYTF.

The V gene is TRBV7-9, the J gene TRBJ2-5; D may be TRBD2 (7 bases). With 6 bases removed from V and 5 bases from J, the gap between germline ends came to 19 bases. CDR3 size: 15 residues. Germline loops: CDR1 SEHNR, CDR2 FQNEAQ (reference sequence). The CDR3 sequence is CASRLGGGPGETQYF. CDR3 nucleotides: TGTGCCAGCAGACTAGGGGGGGGCCCGGGGGAGACCCAGTACTTC.

CDR3 protein: CASSVEGLYQETQYF. CDR3 DNA sequence: TGTGCCAGCAGCGTAGAGGGTTTGTACCAAGAGACCCAGTACTTC. The J gene is TRBJ2-5, the V gene TRBV9; D is unclear. V lost 0 bases and J lost 0, with 9 bases in between. CDR3 length: 15 amino acids. CDR1 is SGDLS, CDR2 YYNGEE, per germline.

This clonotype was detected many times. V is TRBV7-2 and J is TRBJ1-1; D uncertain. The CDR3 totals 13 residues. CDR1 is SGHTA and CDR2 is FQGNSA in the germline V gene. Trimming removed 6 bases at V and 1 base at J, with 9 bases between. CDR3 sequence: CASSPAPNTEAFF. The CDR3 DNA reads TGTGCCAGCAGTCCGGCCCCGAACACTGAAGCTTTCTTT.

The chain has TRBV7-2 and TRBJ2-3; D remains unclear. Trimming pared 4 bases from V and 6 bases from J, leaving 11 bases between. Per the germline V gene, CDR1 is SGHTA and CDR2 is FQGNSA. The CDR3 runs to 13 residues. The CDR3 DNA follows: TGTGCCAGCAGCTCTGTACCCTCCGATACGCAGTATTTT. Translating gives CASSSVPSDTQYF. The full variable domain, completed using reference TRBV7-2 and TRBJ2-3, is GAGVSQSPSNKVTEKGKDVELRCDPISGHTALYWYRQSLGQGLEFLIYFQGNSAPDKSGLPSDRFSAERTGGSVSTLTIQRTQQEDSAVYLCASSSVPSDTQYFGPGTRLTVL.

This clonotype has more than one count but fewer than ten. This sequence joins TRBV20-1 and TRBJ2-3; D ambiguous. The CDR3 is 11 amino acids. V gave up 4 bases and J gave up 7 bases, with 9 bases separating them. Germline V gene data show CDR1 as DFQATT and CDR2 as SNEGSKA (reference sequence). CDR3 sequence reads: CSATPDHTQYF. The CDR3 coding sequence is TGCAGTGCTACCCCGGACCATACGCAGTATTTT.

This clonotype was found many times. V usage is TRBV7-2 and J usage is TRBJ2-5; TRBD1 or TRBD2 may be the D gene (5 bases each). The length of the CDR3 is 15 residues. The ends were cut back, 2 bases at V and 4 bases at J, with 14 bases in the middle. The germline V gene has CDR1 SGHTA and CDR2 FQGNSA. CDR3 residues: CASSLTGHGGETQYF. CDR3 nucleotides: TGTGCCAGCAGCTTAACCGGTCATGGGGGAGAGACCCAGTACTTC. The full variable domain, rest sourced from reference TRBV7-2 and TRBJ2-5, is GAGVSQSPSNKVTEKGKDVELRCDPISGHTALYWYRQSLGQGLEFLIYFQGNSAPDKSGLPSDRFSAERTGGSVSTLTIQRTQQEDSAVYLCASSLTGHGGETQYFGPGTRLLVL.

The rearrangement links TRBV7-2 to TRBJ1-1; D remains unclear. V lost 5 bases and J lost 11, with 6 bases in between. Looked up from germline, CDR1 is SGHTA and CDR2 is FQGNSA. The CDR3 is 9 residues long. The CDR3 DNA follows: TGTGCCAGCAGCGAAGGGGCTTTCTTT. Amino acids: CASSEGAFF.

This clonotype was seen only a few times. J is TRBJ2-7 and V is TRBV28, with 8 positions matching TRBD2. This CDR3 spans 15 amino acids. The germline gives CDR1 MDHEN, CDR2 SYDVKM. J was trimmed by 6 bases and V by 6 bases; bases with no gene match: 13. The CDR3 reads CASSPRGGGPGEQYF. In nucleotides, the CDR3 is TGTGCCAGCAGCCCTCGGGGGGGAGGGCCGGGCGAGCAGTACTTC.

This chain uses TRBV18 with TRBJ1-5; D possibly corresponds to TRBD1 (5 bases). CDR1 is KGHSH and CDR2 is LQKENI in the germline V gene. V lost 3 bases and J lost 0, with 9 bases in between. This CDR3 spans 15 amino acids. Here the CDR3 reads CASSPAGYSNQPQHF. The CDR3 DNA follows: TGTGCCAGCTCACCGGCAGGGTATAGCAATCAGCCCCAGCATTTT.

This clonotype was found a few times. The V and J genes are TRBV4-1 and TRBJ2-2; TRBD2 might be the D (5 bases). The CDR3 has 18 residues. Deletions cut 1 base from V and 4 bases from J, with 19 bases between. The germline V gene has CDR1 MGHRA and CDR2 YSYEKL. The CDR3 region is CASSQGTVGASATGELFF. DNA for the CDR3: TGCGCCAGCAGCCAAGGGACCGTGGGAGCCTCGGCCACCGGGGAGCTGTTTTTT.

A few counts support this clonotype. CDR3 coding DNA: TGTGCCGTCCCAGCGGGAGAGGGGATCACCGGGGAGCTGTTTTTT. Its translation is CAVPAGEGITGELFF. The rearrangement links TRBV2 to TRBJ2-2; 8 nucleotides line up with TRBD2. J was trimmed by 4 bases and V by 11 bases; bases with no gene match: 12. This CDR3 has 15 residues. Germline V lookup: CDR1 SNHLY, CDR2 FYNNEI. Together with reference TRBV2 and TRBJ2-2, the CDR3 gives the full variable domain: EPEVTQTPSHQVTQMGQEVILRCVPISNHLYFYWYRQILGQKVEFLVSFYNNEISEKSEIFDDQFSVERPDGSNFTLKIRSTKLEDSAMYFCAVPAGEGITGELFFGEGSRLTVL.

This chain's CDR3 is CASSPTHSGQVGHEQYV. The DNA of the CDR3 is TGTGCCAGCAGTCCAACTCATTCGGGACAGGTCGGGCACGAGCAGTACGTC. The rearrangement joins TRBV27 to TRBJ2-7; 8 nucleotides line up with TRBD1. The CDR3 runs to 17 residues. CDR1 and CDR2 from the germline V gene are MNHEY and SMNVEV (reference sequence). V shed 5 bases, J shed 5 bases, and the junction held 17 bases outside the gene matches.

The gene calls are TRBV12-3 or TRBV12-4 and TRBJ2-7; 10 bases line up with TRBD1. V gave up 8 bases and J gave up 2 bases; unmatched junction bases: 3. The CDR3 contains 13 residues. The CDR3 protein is CASGDRGTYEQYF. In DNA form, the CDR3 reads TGTGCCAGCGGGGACAGGGGCACCTACGAGCAGTACTTC.